The rows below give T cell receptor beta chains drawn from one sample of a study of human T cells and chemical hapten exposure. TCRdb processed the RACE reads anew with MiXCR; each CDR3 protein has one entry. The table lists some 350,000 distinct CDR3 sequences, under 9% of them singletons. The sample in question was whole blood, obtained in connection with sensitization to the hapten diphenylcyclopropenone (DPC). These receptors all stem from a woman between 18 and 30 years old with alopecia areata. Some clones in this sample may be carry-over from other donors' samples. Each CDR3 is given with its conserved first and last residue. A D gene is named only where the DNA matches it firmly. Size values are once, few and many counts, or a class for expanded clones, and some rows have none.

CDR3,DNA,V,D,size,J
CSASYRSSYEQYF,TGCAGTGCTAGTTATAGGAGCTCCTACGAGCAGTACTTC,TRBV20-1,-,many,TRBJ2-7
CASTRGTNNSPLHF,TGTGCCAGCACCCGAGGGACTAATAATTCACCCCTCCACTTT,TRBV6-6,-,-,TRBJ1-6
CASSQVPRYGYTF,TGCGCCAGCAGCCAAGTGCCAAGGTATGGCTACACCTTC,TRBV4-1,-,few,TRBJ1-2
CASSLVLDGSYGYTF,TGTGCCAGCAGCTTAGTTCTAGACGGTAGCTATGGCTACACCTTC,TRBV7-9,-,-,TRBJ1-2
CASSSRGPPGTQYF,TGTGCCAGCAGTTCTCGCGGCCCTCCGGGGACCCAGTACTTC,TRBV25-1,-,-,TRBJ2-5
CASSLSGGEQFF,TGTGCCAGCAGTTTGAGTGGGGGGGAGCAGTTCTTC,TRBV28,-,many,TRBJ2-1
CASSFQNQETQYF,TGTGCCAGCAGCTTTCAAAACCAAGAGACCCAGTACTTC,TRBV7-2,-,many,TRBJ2-5
CASSQQGDEQFF,TGCGCCAGCAGCCAACAGGGTGATGAGCAGTTCTTC,TRBV5-1,-,few,TRBJ2-1
CASSLRTGPGMEAFF,TGCGCCAGCAGCTTGCGGACAGGCCCCGGGATGGAAGCTTTCTTT,TRBV5-1,TRBD1,-,TRBJ1-1
CASSRKVDSNQPQHF,TGTGCCAGCAGCCGAAAGGTAGATAGCAATCAGCCCCAGCATTTT,TRBV4-2,-,-,TRBJ1-5
CASSFSIQETQYF,TGTGCCAGCAGTTTTAGTATCCAAGAGACCCAGTACTTC,TRBV27,-,-,TRBJ2-5
CASRRGTIYNEQFF,TGTGCCAGTAGGCGGGGGACGATCTACAATGAGCAGTTCTTC,TRBV28,TRBD2,few,TRBJ2-1
CASSSREVHNTYEQYF,TGTGCCAGCAGTTCCCGGGAGGTGCACAATACCTACGAGCAGTACTTC,TRBV12-3/TRBV12-4,TRBD2,many,TRBJ2-7
CASSLRNLAGGPDTQYF,TGTGCCAGCAGCTTAAGGAATCTAGCGGGGGGGCCGGATACGCAGTATTTT,TRBV5-4,TRBD2,-,TRBJ2-3
CASSQLLDSNNEQFF,TGCGCCAGCAGCCAGCTCCTGGACAGCAACAATGAGCAGTTCTTC,TRBV4-1,-,-,TRBJ2-1
CAISGSGGDQETQYF,TGTGCCATCAGCGGTAGCGGGGGGGATCAAGAGACCCAGTACTTC,TRBV10-3,TRBD2,few,TRBJ2-5
CASSQDRLVTEAFF,TGCGCCAGCAGTCAAGACAGGCTGGTCACTGAAGCTTTCTTT,TRBV5-1,-,-,TRBJ1-1
CASSYAAGDPQYF,TGTGCCAGCAGTTACGCGGCCGGTGATCCGCAGTATTTT,TRBV6-5,-,-,TRBJ2-3
CASRSGTVFSYEQYF,TGTGCCAGCAGGAGTGGGACAGTTTTCTCCTACGAGCAGTACTTC,TRBV6-1,TRBD1,-,TRBJ2-7
CASSPPDLGNQPQHF,TGTGCCAGCTCACCACCGGATTTGGGCAATCAGCCCCAGCATTTT,TRBV18,-,few,TRBJ1-5
CASSADRTGGPNTEAFF,TGTGCCAGCAGCGCGGATCGGACAGGGGGGCCTAACACTGAAGCTTTCTTT,TRBV6-5,TRBD1,few,TRBJ1-1
CAIRGGGPSHNEQFF,TGTGCCATCAGGGGCGGGGGGCCATCTCACAATGAGCAGTTCTTC,TRBV10-3,TRBD2,few,TRBJ2-1